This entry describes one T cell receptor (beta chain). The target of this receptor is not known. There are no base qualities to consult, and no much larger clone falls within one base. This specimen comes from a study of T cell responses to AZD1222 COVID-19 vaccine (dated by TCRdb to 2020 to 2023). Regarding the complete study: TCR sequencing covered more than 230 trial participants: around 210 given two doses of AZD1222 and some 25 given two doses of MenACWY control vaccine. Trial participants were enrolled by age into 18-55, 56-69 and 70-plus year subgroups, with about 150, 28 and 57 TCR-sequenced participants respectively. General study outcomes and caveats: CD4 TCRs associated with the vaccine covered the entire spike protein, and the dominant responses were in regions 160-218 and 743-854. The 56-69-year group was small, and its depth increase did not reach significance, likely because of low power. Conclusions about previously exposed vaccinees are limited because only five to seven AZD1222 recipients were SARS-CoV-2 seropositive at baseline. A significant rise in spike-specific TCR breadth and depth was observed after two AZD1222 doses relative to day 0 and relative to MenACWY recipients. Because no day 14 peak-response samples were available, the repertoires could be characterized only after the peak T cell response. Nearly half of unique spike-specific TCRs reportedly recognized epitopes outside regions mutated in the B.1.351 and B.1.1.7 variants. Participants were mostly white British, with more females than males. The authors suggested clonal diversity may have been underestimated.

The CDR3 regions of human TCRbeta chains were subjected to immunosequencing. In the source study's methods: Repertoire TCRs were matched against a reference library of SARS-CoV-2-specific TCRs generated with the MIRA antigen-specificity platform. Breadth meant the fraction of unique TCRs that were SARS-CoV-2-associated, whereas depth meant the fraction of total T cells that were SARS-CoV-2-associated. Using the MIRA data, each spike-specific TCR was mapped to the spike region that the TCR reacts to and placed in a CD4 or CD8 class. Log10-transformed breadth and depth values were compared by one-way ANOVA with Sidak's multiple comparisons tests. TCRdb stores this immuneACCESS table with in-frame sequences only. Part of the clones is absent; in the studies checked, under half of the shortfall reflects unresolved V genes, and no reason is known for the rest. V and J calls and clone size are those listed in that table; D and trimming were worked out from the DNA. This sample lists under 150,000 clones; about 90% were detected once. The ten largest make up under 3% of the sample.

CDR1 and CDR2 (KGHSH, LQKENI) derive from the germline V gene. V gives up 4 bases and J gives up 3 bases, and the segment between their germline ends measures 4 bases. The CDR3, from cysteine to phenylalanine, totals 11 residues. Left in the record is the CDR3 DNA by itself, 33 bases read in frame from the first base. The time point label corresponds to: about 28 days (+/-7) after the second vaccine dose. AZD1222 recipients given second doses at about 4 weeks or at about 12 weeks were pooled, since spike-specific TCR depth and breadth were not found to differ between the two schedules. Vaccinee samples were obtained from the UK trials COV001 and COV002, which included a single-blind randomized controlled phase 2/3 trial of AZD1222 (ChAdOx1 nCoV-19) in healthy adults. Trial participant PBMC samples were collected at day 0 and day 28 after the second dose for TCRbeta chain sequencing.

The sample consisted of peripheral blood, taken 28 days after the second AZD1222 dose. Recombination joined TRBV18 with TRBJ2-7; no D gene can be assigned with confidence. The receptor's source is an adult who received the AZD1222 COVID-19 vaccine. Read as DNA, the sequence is TGTGCCAGCTCACTCAACTACGAGCAGTACTTC. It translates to CASSLNYEQYF.